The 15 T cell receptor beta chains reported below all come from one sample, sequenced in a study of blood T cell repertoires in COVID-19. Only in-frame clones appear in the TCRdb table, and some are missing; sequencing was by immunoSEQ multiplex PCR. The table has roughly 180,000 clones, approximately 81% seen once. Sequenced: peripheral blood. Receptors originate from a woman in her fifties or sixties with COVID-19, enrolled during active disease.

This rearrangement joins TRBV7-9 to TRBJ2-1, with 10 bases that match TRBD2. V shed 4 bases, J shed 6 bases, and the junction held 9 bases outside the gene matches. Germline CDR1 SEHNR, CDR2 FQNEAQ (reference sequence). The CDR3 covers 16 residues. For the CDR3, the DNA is TGTGCCAGCAGCTCACCAGCGGGGGGGGTAGTCAATGAGCAGTTCTTC. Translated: CASSSPAGGVVNEQFF.

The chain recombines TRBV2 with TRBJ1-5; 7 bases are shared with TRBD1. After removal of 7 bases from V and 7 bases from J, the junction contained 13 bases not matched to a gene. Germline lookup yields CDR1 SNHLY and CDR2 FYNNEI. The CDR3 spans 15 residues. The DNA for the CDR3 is TGTGCCAGCAAGGTGGGGGACTTGACAGGGCAGCCCCAGCATTTT. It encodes CASKVGDLTGQPQHF.

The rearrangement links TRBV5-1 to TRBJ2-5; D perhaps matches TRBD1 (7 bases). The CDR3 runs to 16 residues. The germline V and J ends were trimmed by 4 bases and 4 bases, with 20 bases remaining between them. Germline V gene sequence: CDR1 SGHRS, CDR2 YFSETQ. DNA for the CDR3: TGCGCCAGCAGCGCCCTGGACAGGAGGGGCGGAGAGACCCAGTACTTC. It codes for CASSALDRRGGETQYF.

The CDR3 DNA sequence: TGTGCCAGCAGCTTAGGCCTTGGACAGGGGGCTGGTGGGGCCAACGTCCTGACTTTC. The encoded protein is CASSLGLGQGAGGANVLTF. The chain is built from TRBV7-2 and TRBJ2-6, with TRBD1 matching 11 bases. V shed 1 base, J shed 3 bases, and the junction held 8 bases outside the gene matches. This CDR3 is built from 19 residues. Germline V gene data show CDR1 as SGHTA and CDR2 as FQGNSA.

Written as DNA, the CDR3 is TGTGCCAGCTACAGGGGGAGCACAGATACGCAGTATTTT. Residues: CASYRGSTDTQYF. The chain has TRBV6-5 and TRBJ2-3; 8 bases align to TRBD1. Germline CDR1 reads MNHEY; CDR2 reads SVGAGI. This CDR3 comprises 13 residues. With 8 bases clipped from V and 0 bases from J, the junction kept 1 base outside the gene matches.

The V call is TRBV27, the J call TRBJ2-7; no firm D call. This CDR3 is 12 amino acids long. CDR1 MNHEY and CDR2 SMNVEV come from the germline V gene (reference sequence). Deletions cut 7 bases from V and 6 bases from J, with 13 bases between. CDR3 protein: CASTPVGGEQYF. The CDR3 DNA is TGTGCCAGCACCCCTGTCGGCGGCGAGCAGTACTTC.

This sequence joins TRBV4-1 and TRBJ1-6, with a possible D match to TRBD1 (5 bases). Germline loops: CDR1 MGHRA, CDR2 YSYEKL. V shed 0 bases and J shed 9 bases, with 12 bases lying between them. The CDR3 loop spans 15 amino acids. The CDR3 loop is CASSQDLAGLSPLHF. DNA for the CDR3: TGCGCCAGCAGCCAAGATCTGGCAGGGCTTTCACCCCTCCACTTT.

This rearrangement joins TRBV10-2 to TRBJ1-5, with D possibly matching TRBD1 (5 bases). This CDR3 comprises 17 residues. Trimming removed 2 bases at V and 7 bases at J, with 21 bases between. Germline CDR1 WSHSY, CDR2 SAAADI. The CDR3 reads CASSEGGYRAGNQPQHF. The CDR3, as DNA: TGCGCCAGCAGTGAGGGGGGGTACCGGGCCGGAAACCAGCCCCAGCATTTT.

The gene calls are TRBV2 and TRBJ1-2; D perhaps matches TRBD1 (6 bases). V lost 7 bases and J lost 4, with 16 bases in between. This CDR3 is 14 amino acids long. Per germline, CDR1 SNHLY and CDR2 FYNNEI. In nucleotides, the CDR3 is TGTGCCAGCACCCTTAGGACAGAATCCTATGGCTACACCTTC. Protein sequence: CASTLRTESYGYTF.

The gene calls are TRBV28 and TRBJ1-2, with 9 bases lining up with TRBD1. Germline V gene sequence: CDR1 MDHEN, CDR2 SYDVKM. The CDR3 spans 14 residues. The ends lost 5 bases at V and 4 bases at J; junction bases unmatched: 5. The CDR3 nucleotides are TGTGCCAGCAGTGGAACAGGGGGCGTCTATGGCTACACCTTC. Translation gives CASSGTGGVYGYTF.

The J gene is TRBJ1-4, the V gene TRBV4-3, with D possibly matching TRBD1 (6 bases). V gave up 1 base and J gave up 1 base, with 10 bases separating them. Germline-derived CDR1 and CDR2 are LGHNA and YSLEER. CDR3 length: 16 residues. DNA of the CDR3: TGCGCCAGCAGCCAAGGGAACAGGGTAACTAATGAAAAACTGTTTTTT. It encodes CASSQGNRVTNEKLFF.

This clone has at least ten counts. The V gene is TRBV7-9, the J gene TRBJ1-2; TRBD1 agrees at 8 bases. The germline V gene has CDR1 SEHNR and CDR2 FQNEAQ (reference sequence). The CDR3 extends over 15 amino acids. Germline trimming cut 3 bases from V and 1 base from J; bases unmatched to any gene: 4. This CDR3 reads CASSFGTGINYGYTF. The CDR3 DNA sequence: TGTGCCAGCAGCTTTGGGACAGGTATTAACTATGGCTACACCTTC.

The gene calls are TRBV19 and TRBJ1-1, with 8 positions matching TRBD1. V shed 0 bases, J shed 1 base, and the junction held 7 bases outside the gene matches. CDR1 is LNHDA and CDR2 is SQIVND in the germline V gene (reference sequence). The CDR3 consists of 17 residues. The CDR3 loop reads CASSIDTGDRPNTEAFF. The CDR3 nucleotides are TGTGCCAGTAGTATAGATACAGGGGACAGGCCGAACACTGAAGCTTTCTTT.

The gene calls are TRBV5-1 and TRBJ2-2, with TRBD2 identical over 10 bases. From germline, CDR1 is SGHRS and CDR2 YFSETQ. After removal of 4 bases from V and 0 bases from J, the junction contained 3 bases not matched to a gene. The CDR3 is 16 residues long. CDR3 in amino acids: CASSLAGASNTGELFF. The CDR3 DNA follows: TGCGCCAGCAGCCTAGCGGGGGCCTCGAACACCGGGGAGCTGTTTTTT.

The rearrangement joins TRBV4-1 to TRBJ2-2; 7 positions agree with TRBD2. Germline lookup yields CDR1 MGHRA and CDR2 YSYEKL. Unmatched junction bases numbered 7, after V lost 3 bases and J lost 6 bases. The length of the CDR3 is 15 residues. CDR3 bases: TGCGCCAGCAGCCAGGGACTATTGGCTCCCGGGGAGCTGTTTTTT. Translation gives CASSQGLLAPGELFF.